This paragraph reports one T cell receptor beta chain. The sample is drawn from a study of T cell changes during pregnancy in multiple sclerosis. CDR3 length: 11 amino acids. Trimming took off 4 bases at V and 5 bases at J, with 3 bases between the two ends. Germline lookup yields CDR1 SGHDN and CDR2 FVKESK. The method was immunoSEQ multiplex PCR; TCRdb's version includes in-frame clones alone and lacks a portion of them. Among under 2,500 clones, around three quarters were seen once, and the ten largest hold about 40%. The TCR comes from a female patient with multiple sclerosis, enrolled in a pregnancy study. Some clones in this sample may be carry-over from other donors' samples. The chain joins TRBV14 to TRBJ2-1; no definite D call. What was sequenced was CD4+ T cells from PBMCs (not recorded whether the cells were cultured). DNA for the CDR3: TGTGCCAGCAGCCTCGACAATGAGCAGTTCTTC. This sequence encodes CASSLDNEQFF.